This T cell receptor (beta chain) emerged from a study of neurological immune-mediated disorders. Overall study findings and caveats: Private repertoires in all groups were suggested, as expanded clones shared no CDR3 amino acid sequences across subjects.

This clonotype showed up many times. Its antigen remains unidentified. The unsorted libraries were made from 2 million PBMCs kept at -80 C. Trimming at V came to 0 bases and at J to 3 bases, leaving 10 bases not matched to a gene. CDR3 size: 17 residues. The germline CDR1 and CDR2 sequences are SGHAT and FQNNGV. Synthesis of cDNA used 5'RACE (with 10-nucleotide random UMIs). Each CDR3 protein is one row after TCRdb ran MiXCR on the 5' RACE reads. The profile shows about 60,000 distinct CDR3 sequences, approximately 3.8% of them singletons. The specimen was PBMCs. The genes are TRBV11-2 and TRBJ2-7; 8 nucleotides align to TRBD2. This TCR was sampled from a man aged 30-40 years with multiple sclerosis. Here the CDR3 reads CASSLDRGGTRDYEQYF. The CDR3 DNA is TGTGCCAGCAGCTTAGATCGGGGCGGGACTAGGGACTACGAGCAGTACTTC.